The source of this TCR beta chain is a study of OX40 agonist ivuxolimab in advanced cancers. A note on the overall study: Ivuxolimab, which targeted the costimulatory receptor OX40 (CD134), was an agonistic, fully human IgG2 monoclonal antibody. In the dose-escalation cohort, 82.7% of patients were male, and the mean age was roughly 60 years, with a range of about 23 to 90. Intravenous ivuxolimab was administered to patients every 2 weeks at six dose levels: 0.01, 0.1, 0.3, 1.5, 3 and 10 mg/kg. Of the roughly 51 patients in dose escalation, some 20 had hepatocellular carcinoma, approximately 15 had melanoma, 9 had renal cell carcinoma and 9 had head and neck cancer. Prior anti-PD-1, anti-PD-L1 or anti-CTLA-4 therapy was permitted, and checkpoint inhibitors had been received by less than 45% of dose-escalation patients. Partial responses occurred in three dose-escalation patients: two with cutaneous melanoma and one with hepatocellular carcinoma. Peripheral TCRbeta sequencing was intended to test whether TCR sequence diversity was altered and clonal T-cell expansion was caused by ivuxolimab. The paper describes the monotherapy dose-escalation part (N ≈ 52 patients) of the phase I trial of ivuxolimab. Beyond this particular receptor, the publication reports: On average, CD8+ T cells showed more expanded clones than CD4+ T cells after ivuxolimab. The antigen specificity of the peripheral T cells that underwent clonal expansion was not determined. Low levels of normalized T-cell clonal expansion were also seen in some patients who did not respond. In the 0.1-3.0 mg/kg groups, partial responders had among the lowest normalized peripheral clonal expansion, particularly in CD8+ T cells. Clonal expansion of both CD4+ and CD8+ blood T cells was observed from baseline to week 6 at doses 0.1 to 3.0 mg/kg.

To sequence the TCRbeta CDR3 region, genomic DNA was isolated from the sorted cells. TCRbeta CDR3 regions were sequenced using the immunoSEQ Assay. In its TCRdb copy, this immuneACCESS table keeps in-frame sequences only and misses some clones. Where compared with another copy, unresolved V genes explain less than half of these, and the others have no known cause. The sample table lists approximately 91,000 clones, approximately 86% of them with a count of one. Just under 2% of the sample lies in the top ten. Here V drops 0 bases and J drops 10 bases, and the junction holds 7 bases not matched to any gene. From cysteine to phenylalanine, the CDR3 is 15 amino acids long. Only the CDR3 region is kept as DNA, spanning 45 bases read in frame from base 1. From the germline V gene (reference sequence), CDR1 is SGHNT and CDR2 is YYREEE. Concerning this clone: There is no known antigen for this receptor. No quality values exist for individual bases; no much larger clone is one base distant.

The trial excluded patients who had a history of autoimmune disease or were on systemic immunosuppression. Peripheral blood for TCR sequencing was drawn from every dose cohort at baseline, at cycle 4 day 1 and at cycle 7 day 1. Samples were obtained from an open-label, multicenter, first-in-human phase I dose-escalation trial of ivuxolimab. Adults with locally advanced or metastatic head and neck squamous cell, hepatocellular, melanoma or renal cell carcinoma were enrolled in the trial. Before TCR sequencing, CD4+ T cells and CD8+ T cells were sorted from peripheral blood as separate populations. The clonotype was recovered from an adult with an advanced solid tumor such as melanoma, head and neck, liver or kidney cancer. The source material was CD4+ or CD8+ T cells sorted from blood, sampled in a trial of the OX40 agonist ivuxolimab. The chain couples TRBV5-4 to TRBJ1-6, with TRBD1 identical over 7 junction bases. The nucleotide sequence reads TGTGCCAGCAGCTTGGCAACAGGGGTTATGTCACCCCTCCACTTT. This codes for CASSLATGVMSPLHF.